The clone carrying this T cell receptor beta chain appeared a few times. Its antigen is not known. Amplification of TCR beta CDR3 regions was performed using RNA transcripts as template. With the HTBI primer set, the TCR CDR3 went through a first round of RT-PCR. TCRdb reprocessed the multiplex PCR reads via MiXCR and lists one record per CDR3 protein. The data contain hundreds of thousands of distinct CDR3 sequences, 15% to 20% of them seen just once; the ten biggest clones take up 17%. These data are taken from a study of T cells in Graves' hyperthyroidism and ophthalmopathy. Study-wide points: Researchers found most expanded thyroid clonotypes above 0.001 in blood as well. Before onset, ophthalmopathy was predicted by the model a median approximately 6.7 months earlier.

Patients having uncontrolled infection, another autoimmune disease, pregnancy or lactation were not included. V was clipped by 5 bases and J by 6 bases, with 14 bases between them. This CDR3 has 14 residues. Germline V gives CDR1 SEHNR, CDR2 FQNEAQ (reference sequence). The source of this sequence is a woman under 30 with Graves' ophthalmopathy. Sequenced input: blood. The chain links TRBV7-9 to TRBJ1-5, with D possibly being TRBD1 (6 bases). Here the CDR3 DNA reads TGTGCCAGCAGCGCCGGGGGCCTAAGTCAGCCCCAGCATTTT. This encodes CASSAGGLSQPQHF.